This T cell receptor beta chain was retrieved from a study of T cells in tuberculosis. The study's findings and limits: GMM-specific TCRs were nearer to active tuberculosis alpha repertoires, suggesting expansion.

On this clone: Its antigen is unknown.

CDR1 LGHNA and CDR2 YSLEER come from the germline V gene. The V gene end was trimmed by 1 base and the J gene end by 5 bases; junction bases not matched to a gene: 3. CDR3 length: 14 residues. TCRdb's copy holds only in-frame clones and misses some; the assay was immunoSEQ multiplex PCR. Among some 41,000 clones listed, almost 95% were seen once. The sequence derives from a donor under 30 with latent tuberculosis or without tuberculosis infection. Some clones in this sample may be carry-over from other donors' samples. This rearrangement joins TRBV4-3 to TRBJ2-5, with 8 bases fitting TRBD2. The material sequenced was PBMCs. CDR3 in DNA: TGCGCCAGCAGCCAAGCGGGGGGGCCGGAGACCCAGTACTTC. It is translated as CASSQAGGPETQYF.